This T cell receptor beta chain was sequenced during a study of response to subunit inactivated influenza vaccine. A single record per CDR3 protein comes from TCRdb applying MiXCR to the RT-PCR reads. The sample lists about 520,000 distinct CDR3 sequences, approximately 7.2% occurring once. This CDR3 comprises 16 residues. Germline values: CDR1 SGHRS, CDR2 YFSETQ. V lost 3 bases to trimming and J lost 0 bases; unmatched junction nucleotides: 4. The sample holds many counts of this clonotype. Its antigen is unknown. Study-wide results and caveats: Every seasonal influenza vaccination brings in few new T cells, the authors suggested.

V is TRBV5-1 and J is TRBJ2-2; TRBD2 aligns across 8 bases. Sequencing was performed on PBMCs from blood, taken around 25 months after vaccination. The clonotype comes from a man between 50 and 69 years old who received an inactivated influenza vaccine. The CDR3 region is CASSSGLASNTGELFF. The CDR3 DNA is TGCGCCAGCAGCTCAGGACTAGCCTCGAACACCGGGGAGCTGTTTTTT. Full variable domain (missing parts from reference TRBV5-1 and TRBJ2-2): KAGVTQTPRYLIKTRGQQVTLSCSPISGHRSVSWYQQTPGQGLQFLFEYFSETQRNKGNFPGRFSGRQFSNSRSEMNVSTLELGDSALYLCASSSGLASNTGELFFGEGSRLTVL.